This note documents a single T cell receptor beta chain sequence. Both 60 Vbeta primers and 13 Jbeta primers went into the PCR. Repertoires were generated with immunoSEQ multiplex PCR, while TCRdb's copy carries only in-frame clones and drops some. Of over 150,000 clones listed, under 85% are singletons. The sample originates from a study of cytomegalovirus exposure and HLA in healthy donors. The CDR3 length is 15 residues. Germline V gene sequence: CDR1 SNHLY, CDR2 FYNNEI. V lost 4 bases to trimming and J lost 4 bases, with 13 bases between them. The rearrangement uses TRBV2 and TRBJ2-2, with D unresolved. The sample was PBMCs. The clonotype was recovered from a woman aged 18-35 years in good health and CMV-seronegative. Here the CDR3 reads CASSAEARSTGELFF. In DNA form, the CDR3 reads TGTGCCAGCAGTGCTGAGGCGAGGAGCACCGGGGAGCTGTTTTTT.